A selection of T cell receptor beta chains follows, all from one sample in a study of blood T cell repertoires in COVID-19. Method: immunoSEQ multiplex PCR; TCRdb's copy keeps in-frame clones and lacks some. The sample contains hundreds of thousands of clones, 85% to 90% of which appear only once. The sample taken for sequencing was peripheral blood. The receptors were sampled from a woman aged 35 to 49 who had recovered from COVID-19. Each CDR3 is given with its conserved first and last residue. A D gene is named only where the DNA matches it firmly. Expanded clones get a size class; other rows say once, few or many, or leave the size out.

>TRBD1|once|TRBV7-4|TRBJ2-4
TGTGCCAGCAGCTTATGCCCCGGACAGGGAAACATTCAGTACTTC
CASSLCPGQGNIQYF
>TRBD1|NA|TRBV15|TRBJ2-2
TGTGCCACCAGGTCCGGGGACAGGGGTATCGGGGAGCTGTTTTTT
CATRSGDRGIGELFF
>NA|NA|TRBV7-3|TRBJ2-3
TGTGCCAGCAGCTTAAAACAGGGCACAGATACGCAGTATTTT
CASSLKQGTDTQYF
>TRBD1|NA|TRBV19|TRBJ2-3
TGTGCCAGTACCGAGGACAGGAGCACAGATACGCAGTATTTT
CASTEDRSTDTQYF
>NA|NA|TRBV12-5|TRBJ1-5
TGTGCTAGTGGTTTGGGGCCCTCTCAGCCCCAGCATTTT
CASGLGPSQPQHF
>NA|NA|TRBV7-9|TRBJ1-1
TGTGCCAGCAGCTTGGACATGAACACTGAAGCTTTCTTT
CASSLDMNTEAFF
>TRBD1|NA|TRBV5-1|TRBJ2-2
TGCGCCAGCAGCTTGGAAGGGGCAGGGGGCACCGGGGAGCTGTTTTTT
CASSLEGAGGTGELFF
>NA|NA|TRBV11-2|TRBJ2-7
TGTGCCAGCAGCTTATACGTTTACAGTCCCAGCTCCTACGAGCAGTACTTC
CASSLYVYSPSSYEQYF
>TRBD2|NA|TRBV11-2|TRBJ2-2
TGTGCCAGCAGCCCGACGTGGACTAGCGTATCGAACGGGGAGCTGTTTTTT
CASSPTWTSVSNGELFF
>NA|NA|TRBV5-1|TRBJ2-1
TGCGCCAGCACCCGTCGGGCGGACAAATCGGACAATGAGCAGTTCTTC
CASTRRADKSDNEQFF
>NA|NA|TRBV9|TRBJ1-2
TGTGCCAGCAGCGTAAGTCCCCAGGGCAGTGGCTACACCTTC
CASSVSPQGSGYTF
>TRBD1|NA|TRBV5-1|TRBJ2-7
TGCGCCAGCAGGCTCCCCGACAGGGCAACCTACGAGCAGTACTTC
CASRLPDRATYEQYF
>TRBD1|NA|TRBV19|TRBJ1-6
TGTGCCAGTAGTACTACAGGGGGTAATTCACCCCTCCACTTT
CASSTTGGNSPLHF
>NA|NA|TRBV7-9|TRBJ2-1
TGTGCCAGCAGCTTAGGTCGGACATACAATGAGCAGTTCTTC
CASSLGRTYNEQFF
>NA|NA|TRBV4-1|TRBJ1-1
TGCGCCAGCAGCCAGGCCGCGTGGGGAGGGGCTGAAGCTTTCTTT
CASSQAAWGGAEAFF
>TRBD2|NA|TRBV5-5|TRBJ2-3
TGTGCCAGCAGCCGCCTTACCAGCGGGGGCACAGATACGCAGTATTTT
CASSRLTSGGTDTQYF
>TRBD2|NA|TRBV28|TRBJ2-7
TGTGCCAGCAGTACTCCGGGACTAGTCTCCTACGAGCAGTACTTC
CASSTPGLVSYEQYF
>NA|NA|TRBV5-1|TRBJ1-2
TGCGCCAGCAGCTTGATCCCCAATAGTAACTATGGCTACACCTTC
CASSLIPNSNYGYTF
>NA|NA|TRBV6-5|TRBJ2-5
TGTGCCAGCAGTCCGTCGTTGGAGACCCAGTACTTC
CASSPSLETQYF
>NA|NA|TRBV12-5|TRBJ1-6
TGTGCTAGTGGTTTGGCCGGACCCCTCCACTTT
CASGLAGPLHF
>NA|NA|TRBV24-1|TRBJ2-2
TGTGCCACCAGTGCCAGGACAAATACCGGGGAGCTGTTTTTT
CATSARTNTGELFF
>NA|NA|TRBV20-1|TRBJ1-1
TGCAGTGCTAGTACGGCAGCGACGGCTGAAGCTTTCTTT
CSASTAATAEAFF
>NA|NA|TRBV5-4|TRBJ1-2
TGTGCCAGCAGCCATTTCGGGGGGAGCTATGGCTACACCTTC
CASSHFGGSYGYTF
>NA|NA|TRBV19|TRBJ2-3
TGTGCCAGTAGAGAGATTTGGAGGGGACTTTACACAGATACGCAGTATTTT
CASREIWRGLYTDTQYF
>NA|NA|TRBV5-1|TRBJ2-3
TGCGCCAGCAGCTTCCTTAATACGCAGTATTTT
CASSFLNTQYF
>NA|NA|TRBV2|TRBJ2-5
TGTGCCAGCGCGGGGTGGGAGACCCAGTACTTC
CASAGWETQYF
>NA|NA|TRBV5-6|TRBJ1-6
TGTGCCAGCAGCTTGGGTAGCTCCTATAATTCACCCCTCCACTTT
CASSLGSSYNSPLHF
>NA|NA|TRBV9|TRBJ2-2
TGTGCCAGCGGAGAACAGGGACCCGGGGAGCTGTTTTTT
CASGEQGPGELFF
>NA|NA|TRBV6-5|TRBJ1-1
TGTGCCAGCAGCCCCCTTAGAGGGAACACTGAAGCTTTCTTT
CASSPLRGNTEAFF
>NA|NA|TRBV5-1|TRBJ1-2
TGCGCCAGCAGCTTGGGTACGGACAGAACAGGGATCTACTATGGCTACACCTTC
CASSLGTDRTGIYYGYTF
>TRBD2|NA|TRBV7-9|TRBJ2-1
TGTGCCAGCAGCTTGTTTAGCGGGGCTAGAGATGAGCAGTTCTTC
CASSLFSGARDEQFF
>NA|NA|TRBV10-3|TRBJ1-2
TGTGCCATCAGTGAGGGGGAGGGGGGTCCCTATGGCTACACCTTC
CAISEGEGGPYGYTF
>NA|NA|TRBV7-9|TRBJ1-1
TGTGCCAGCAGCTCCCAGGGGAATGAAGCTTTCTTT
CASSSQGNEAFF
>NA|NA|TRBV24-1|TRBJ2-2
TGTGCCACCAGTGACCGCAGGGGATTTAACACCGGGGAGCTGTTTTTT
CATSDRRGFNTGELFF
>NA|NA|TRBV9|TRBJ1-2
TGTGCCAGCAGCGTCTCCGTTCCGGGGGACTATGGCTACACCTTC
CASSVSVPGDYGYTF
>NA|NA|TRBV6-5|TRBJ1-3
TGTGCCAGCACGCCGCCGAGAGGAAACACCATATATTTT
CASTPPRGNTIYF
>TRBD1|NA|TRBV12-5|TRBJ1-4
TGTGCTAGTGGTTCACGACTACAGGGGAAGAATGAAAAACTGTTTTTT
CASGSRLQGKNEKLFF
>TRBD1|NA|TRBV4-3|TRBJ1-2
TGCGCCAGCAGCCAAGATAGAAGGGGGCTCGGGAATGGCTACACCTTC
CASSQDRRGLGNGYTF
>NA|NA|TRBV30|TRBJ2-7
TGTGCCTGGAGTTCCACATACGAGCAGTACTTC
CAWSSTYEQYF
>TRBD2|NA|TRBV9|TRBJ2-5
TGTGCCAGCAGCGCGTCTAGGGGACTAGCGGGGACTGAGACCCAGTACTTC
CASSASRGLAGTETQYF
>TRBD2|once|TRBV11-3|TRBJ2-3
TGTGCCAGCAGTCAGACTATTAGCGGGGAGTACACAGATACGCAGTATTTT
CASSQTISGEYTDTQYF
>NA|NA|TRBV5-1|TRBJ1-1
TGCGCCAGCAGCCTGGTCGGAGAGAGAGAAGCTTTCTTT
CASSLVGEREAFF
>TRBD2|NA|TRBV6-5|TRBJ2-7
TGTGCCACTATAGGGAGGGCCAGGGACGGGTACGAGCAGTACTTC
CATIGRARDGYEQYF
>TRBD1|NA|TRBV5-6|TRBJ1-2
TGTGCCAGCAGCTTCGGACAGGGCGTTTATGGCTACACCTTC
CASSFGQGVYGYTF
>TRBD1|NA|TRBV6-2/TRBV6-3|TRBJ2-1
TGTGCCAGCAGTTACGACAGGGGGCTTTTGAGTGAGCAGTTCTTC
CASSYDRGLLSEQFF